This entry concerns a single TCR beta chain. Source study methods: Amplifying reference gene primers gave estimates of nucleated cell counts. Here immunoSEQ multiplex PCR was the method, and the copy in TCRdb shows in-frame clones only, minus some. V and J calls and clone size are copied from that table; D and trimming were computed from the DNA. Here the sample spans more than 80,000 clones, around 80% being singletons. This entry comes from a study of blood T cell repertoires in COVID-19. Whole-study context: The analysed material was cDNA or gDNA that came from T cells, B-cell-depleted T cells, or PBMCs.

Germline CDR1 reads GTSNPN; CDR2 reads SVGIG (reference sequence). Trimming removed 3 bases from V and 2 bases from J, with 11 bases in between. The CDR3 extends over 13 amino acids. This chain uses TRBV30 with TRBJ2-7, with D possibly being TRBD1 (5 bases). Sequences were obtained from peripheral blood. The sequence was collected from a man in his fifties or sixties with active or convalescent COVID-19. DNA of the CDR3: TGTGCCTGGAGGATAGGGGTTCCCTACGAGCAGTACTTC. Its translation is CAWRIGVPYEQYF.